This T cell receptor beta chain derives from a study of cytomegalovirus exposure and HLA in healthy donors. General observations from the study: Accurate predictions that matched the HLA-A and HLA-B alleles of most subjects were reportedly made from TCR beta sequences.

Trimming cost V 3 bases and J 4 bases, with 4 bases left between them. The V gene's germline CDR1 is SGHTA and CDR2 FQGNSA. The CDR3 spans 12 residues. With respect to this clone: Its specificity is unknown.

Both 60 Vbeta primers and 13 Jbeta primers went into the PCR. Measured with immunoSEQ multiplex PCR; TCRdb has only the in-frame clones, and not every one. The data contain about 190,000 clones, roughly 77% of them seen just once; the ten biggest clones take up around 1.5%. Sequencing was done on a sample of PBMCs. The origin of this receptor is a woman aged 50 to 60 in good health and CMV-seronegative. The genes are TRBV7-2 and TRBJ2-1; no firm D call. This CDR3 is CASSFVYNEQFF. The CDR3 nucleotides read TGTGCCAGCAGCTTCGTATACAATGAGCAGTTCTTC.